The present TCR beta chain was sequenced within a study of PD-1 blockade in mismatch repair-deficient tumors. TCRdb's copy holds only in-frame clones and misses some; the assay was immunoSEQ multiplex PCR. Among over 30,000 clones listed, 65% to 85% were seen once. The CDR3 runs to 17 residues. The V segment lost 3 bases and the J segment 6 bases; nucleotides outside the gene matches: 13. CDR1 is SGHRS and CDR2 is YFSETQ in the germline V gene. The material was PBMCs, obtained roughly 6 weeks after starting pembrolizumab. This clonotype was obtained from an adult with mismatch repair-deficient cancer. The chain uses TRBV5-1 and TRBJ2-2, with TRBD1 matching over 8 bases. The CDR3 DNA reads as TGCGCCAGCAGCTATTCACTTCAGGGGGCGATTGCCGGGGAGCTGTTTTTT. Amino acids: CASSYSLQGAIAGELFF.